A selection of T cell receptor beta chains follows, all from one sample in a study of OX40 agonist ivuxolimab in advanced cancers. Profiling relied on immunoSEQ multiplex PCR, and the TCRdb table lists in-frame clones only, not all of them. The repertoire holds 55,000 to 75,000 clones, with over 80% as singletons. The sample was CD4+ or CD8+ T cells sorted from blood, taken in a trial of the OX40 agonist ivuxolimab. These receptors all stem from an adult with an advanced solid tumor such as melanoma, head and neck, liver or kidney cancer. Each CDR3 is given with its conserved first and last residue. Each record gives: V gene, J gene, D gene, clone size, CDR3 DNA, CDR3 protein. The D gene is left open where the match is weak. Rows give clone size only sometimes, using once, few, many, or a class for an expanded clone.

v_call: TRBV6-5; j_call: TRBJ2-3; d_call: TRBD2; clone_size: .; cdr3_nt: TGTGCCAGCAACCCCACTAGCGGGTATAGAGATACGCAGTATTTT; cdr3_aa: CASNPTSGYRDTQYF
v_call: TRBV7-8; j_call: TRBJ2-7; d_call: .; clone_size: .; cdr3_nt: TGTGCCAGCAGCAATAGCGTAGGGATCTCCTACGAGCAGTACTTC; cdr3_aa: CASSNSVGISYEQYF
v_call: TRBV30; j_call: TRBJ2-1; d_call: TRBD2; clone_size: .; cdr3_nt: TGTGCCTGGAGTGTAGGGACTAGCGAATACAATGAGCAGTTCTTC; cdr3_aa: CAWSVGTSEYNEQFF
v_call: TRBV4-2; j_call: TRBJ2-7; d_call: TRBD2; clone_size: .; cdr3_nt: TGTGCCAGCAGCCAAGATCTTATTTTAGCGGGAGGCCTGTACGAGCAGTACTTC; cdr3_aa: CASSQDLILAGGLYEQYF
v_call: TRBV5-1; j_call: TRBJ2-1; d_call: TRBD2; clone_size: .; cdr3_nt: TGCGCCAGCAGCGTGGGACTAGCGGGGTCGATCAATGAGCAGTTCTTC; cdr3_aa: CASSVGLAGSINEQFF
v_call: TRBV7-2; j_call: TRBJ2-7; d_call: .; clone_size: .; cdr3_nt: TGTGCCAGCAGCTTAGATTCTAGGCGATGGGGCGAGCAGTACTTC; cdr3_aa: CASSLDSRRWGEQYF
v_call: TRBV15; j_call: TRBJ2-2; d_call: .; clone_size: .; cdr3_nt: TGTGCCACCAGCAGAGATCTGGGCACTACCCTCAGGAACACCGGGGAGCTGTTTTTT; cdr3_aa: CATSRDLGTTLRNTGELFF
v_call: TRBV14; j_call: TRBJ2-3; d_call: TRBD2; clone_size: .; cdr3_nt: TGTGCCAGCAGCCGGGGACTAGCGGGAGGAGGAACAGATACGCAGTATTTT; cdr3_aa: CASSRGLAGGGTDTQYF
v_call: TRBV19; j_call: TRBJ2-1; d_call: .; clone_size: .; cdr3_nt: TGTGCCAGTAGTATCCAGGGGAGGAACAATGAGCAGTTCTTC; cdr3_aa: CASSIQGRNNEQFF
v_call: TRBV5-1; j_call: TRBJ2-3; d_call: TRBD2; clone_size: .; cdr3_nt: TGCGCCAGCAGATTAGGGACTAGCGGCACAGATACGCAGTATTTT; cdr3_aa: CASRLGTSGTDTQYF
v_call: TRBV7-3; j_call: TRBJ2-2; d_call: .; clone_size: few; cdr3_nt: TGTGCCAGCAGCCCGTATTCCACCGGGGAGCTGTTTTTT; cdr3_aa: CASSPYSTGELFF
v_call: TRBV7-9; j_call: TRBJ2-3; d_call: .; clone_size: .; cdr3_nt: TGTGCCAGCAGCTCTTGGACTGAAGATACGCAGTATTTT; cdr3_aa: CASSSWTEDTQYF
v_call: TRBV11-2; j_call: TRBJ2-7; d_call: .; clone_size: .; cdr3_nt: TGTGCCAGCAGCTCGTCTGGAGTAGCGAGCGAGCAGTACTTC; cdr3_aa: CASSSSGVASEQYF
v_call: TRBV7-6; j_call: TRBJ1-2; d_call: TRBD1; clone_size: .; cdr3_nt: TGTGCCAGCAGCAGACAGGGTCTGGGGGGCTACACCTTC; cdr3_aa: CASSRQGLGGYTF
v_call: TRBV21-1; j_call: TRBJ1-1; d_call: .; clone_size: few; cdr3_nt: TGTGCCAGCAGGAATGACAGGGTCGGGCGCACTGAAGCTTTCTTT; cdr3_aa: CASRNDRVGRTEAFF
v_call: TRBV7-6; j_call: TRBJ2-1; d_call: TRBD2; clone_size: .; cdr3_nt: TGTGCCAGCACCGGGGGGGGCGGCTACAATGAGCAGTTCTTC; cdr3_aa: CASTGGGGYNEQFF
v_call: TRBV5-4; j_call: TRBJ2-1; d_call: TRBD2; clone_size: .; cdr3_nt: TGTGCCAGCACCGAGACTAGCGGGAAGAGGTCCTACAATGAGCAGTTCTTC; cdr3_aa: CASTETSGKRSYNEQFF
v_call: TRBV18; j_call: TRBJ2-1; d_call: .; clone_size: .; cdr3_nt: TGTGCCAGCTCACCACCCACATACGCGGGTGAGCAGTTCTTC; cdr3_aa: CASSPPTYAGEQFF
v_call: TRBV5-1; j_call: TRBJ2-5; d_call: TRBD2; clone_size: .; cdr3_nt: TGCGCCAGCAGCGGGACTAGCGGGAGAGGAGAGACCCAGTACTTC; cdr3_aa: CASSGTSGRGETQYF
v_call: TRBV5-1; j_call: TRBJ1-6; d_call: .; clone_size: .; cdr3_nt: TGCGCCAGCAGCTTGCAATCGGGGGGAGATAATTCACCCCTCCACTTT; cdr3_aa: CASSLQSGGDNSPLHF
v_call: TRBV28; j_call: TRBJ2-5; d_call: .; clone_size: .; cdr3_nt: TGTGCCAGCAGTCAGGGGGGACAAGAGACCCAGTACTTC; cdr3_aa: CASSQGGQETQYF
v_call: TRBV27; j_call: TRBJ2-1; d_call: .; clone_size: .; cdr3_nt: TGTGCCAGCAGTTTGAGGTCCGGGGACAATGAGCAGTTCTTC; cdr3_aa: CASSLRSGDNEQFF
v_call: TRBV30; j_call: TRBJ2-3; d_call: .; clone_size: few; cdr3_nt: TGTGCCTGGAGTCCGAGGGATACGCAGTATTTT; cdr3_aa: CAWSPRDTQYF
v_call: TRBV7-6; j_call: TRBJ1-3; d_call: .; clone_size: many; cdr3_nt: TGTGCCAGCAGCTCCCATCCGAGCTCTGGAAACACCATATATTTT; cdr3_aa: CASSSHPSSGNTIYF
v_call: TRBV2; j_call: TRBJ2-7; d_call: TRBD1; clone_size: .; cdr3_nt: TGTGCCAGCAGGGGGGACAGGGGGCAATACGAGCAGTACTTC; cdr3_aa: CASRGDRGQYEQYF
v_call: TRBV6-5; j_call: TRBJ1-2; d_call: .; clone_size: .; cdr3_nt: TGTGCCAGCAGTTCCCTCCAGGGGCGAATTGGCTATGGCTACACCTTC; cdr3_aa: CASSSLQGRIGYGYTF
v_call: TRBV6-5; j_call: TRBJ1-1; d_call: .; clone_size: few; cdr3_nt: TGTGCCAGCAGTCCGACAGTGAACACTGAAGCTTTCTTT; cdr3_aa: CASSPTVNTEAFF
v_call: TRBV5-4; j_call: TRBJ2-3; d_call: TRBD1; clone_size: few; cdr3_nt: TGTGCCAGCAGCTCGACAGGGATCTCAGATACGCAGTATTTT; cdr3_aa: CASSSTGISDTQYF
v_call: TRBV18; j_call: TRBJ2-1; d_call: TRBD1; clone_size: .; cdr3_nt: TGTGCCAGCTCACCCCCCGGGACAGAAAAGCAGTTCTTC; cdr3_aa: CASSPPGTEKQFF
v_call: TRBV2; j_call: TRBJ1-2; d_call: TRBD1; clone_size: medium-sized; cdr3_nt: TGTGCCAGCAGCCGAGACAGGGGGCGCCCAGAGGGCTACACCTTC; cdr3_aa: CASSRDRGRPEGYTF
v_call: TRBV4-1; j_call: TRBJ1-1; d_call: .; clone_size: .; cdr3_nt: TGCGCCAGCAGCCAAGCCCGGCAGGGACGCACTGAAGCTTTCTTT; cdr3_aa: CASSQARQGRTEAFF
v_call: TRBV5-1; j_call: TRBJ1-4; d_call: TRBD1; clone_size: .; cdr3_nt: TGCGCCAGCAGCTTGGGACAGGGGGCGGATATGGGTGAAAAACTGTTTTTT; cdr3_aa: CASSLGQGADMGEKLFF
v_call: TRBV12-5; j_call: TRBJ2-7; d_call: TRBD2; clone_size: .; cdr3_nt: TGTGCTAGTGCCGATGAGCGGGAGGTGAGAGGCGAGCAGTACTTC; cdr3_aa: CASADEREVRGEQYF
v_call: TRBV6-1; j_call: TRBJ1-5; d_call: TRBD1; clone_size: .; cdr3_nt: TGTGCCAGCAGTGTGGGAACAGGGGGAAATCAGCCCCAGCATTTT; cdr3_aa: CASSVGTGGNQPQHF
v_call: TRBV4-3; j_call: TRBJ2-3; d_call: .; clone_size: once; cdr3_nt: TGCGCCAGCAGCCAAGATTGGACGGGAGTGGAAGATACGCAGTATTTT; cdr3_aa: CASSQDWTGVEDTQYF
v_call: TRBV19; j_call: TRBJ1-5; d_call: .; clone_size: .; cdr3_nt: TGTGCCAGTAATCATGACCCTCACGCTAGCAATCAGCCCCAGCATTTT; cdr3_aa: CASNHDPHASNQPQHF
v_call: TRBV7-8; j_call: TRBJ1-6; d_call: .; clone_size: .; cdr3_nt: TGTGCCAGCAGCTTTTCAGGGGAGGATTCACCCCTCCACTTT; cdr3_aa: CASSFSGEDSPLHF
v_call: TRBV7-2; j_call: TRBJ2-7; d_call: TRBD1; clone_size: .; cdr3_nt: TGTGCCAGCAGCCTTACGGGGGCAGGGGGCAGTCCCTACGAGCAGTACTTC; cdr3_aa: CASSLTGAGGSPYEQYF
v_call: TRBV30; j_call: TRBJ1-2; d_call: TRBD1; clone_size: .; cdr3_nt: TGTGCCTGGACCCCCGGGACAGGGGTCCATGGCTACACCTTC; cdr3_aa: CAWTPGTGVHGYTF
v_call: TRBV7-9; j_call: TRBJ2-7; d_call: .; clone_size: .; cdr3_nt: TGTGCCAGCAGCCGGGGCATTTACGAGCAGTACTTC; cdr3_aa: CASSRGIYEQYF